This T cell receptor beta chain emerged from a study of cytomegalovirus exposure and HLA in healthy donors. Turning to the study itself: In a later analysis, the 120 or so validation repertoires were reported to have used the same platform as the 600 to 700 first-cohort repertoires. Study results and caveats: Most TCR sequences were uncommon, yet certain public TCRs appeared in many donors. There were some 150 TCR beta chains listed as cytomegalovirus-associated. In vitro work confirmed that three CMV-associated chains recognize CMV antigens.

The J segment lost 1 base and the V segment lost 3 bases, leaving 6 bases of the junction unmatched. The CDR3 contains 15 residues. Germline loops: CDR1 KGHSH, CDR2 LQKENI. As concerns this clone: Its antigen remains unidentified.

Clones were sequenced by immunoSEQ multiplex PCR, and TCRdb holds only the in-frame ones, with some missing. The sample consists of 130,000 or so clones, about 84% of them appearing once. The sequence derives from a woman aged 25 to 39 in good health and CMV-seronegative. Material for sequencing was PBMCs. The chain uses TRBV18 and TRBJ2-7; 7 bases fit TRBD1. The CDR3 nucleotides are TGTGCCAGCTCACCCGGGGCAGGGGGTTCCTACGAGCAGTACTTC. It codes for CASSPGAGGSYEQYF.